Following are 7 T cell receptor beta chains from one sample sequenced in a study of blood T cells in healthy people across ages. The authors ran a second PCR of about 6 to 12 cycles using a sample-barcoded 5' primer and a J-beta primer mix. Via MiXCR, TCRdb re-called the 5' RACE reads, giving one row per CDR3 protein. The sample has fewer than 2,000,000 distinct CDR3 sequences, about 39% seen once; the top ten hold 20% to 25%. Source material: blood. Receptors were obtained from a human donor in good health.

This clonotype was observed a few times. The chain employs TRBV15 and TRBJ1-2; the D gene is possibly TRBD1 (6 bases). V was clipped by 2 bases and J by 8 bases, with 21 bases between them. Germline V lookup: CDR1 LNHNV, CDR2 YYDKDF (reference sequence). The CDR3 runs to 16 residues. The CDR3 region has the DNA TGTGCCACCAGCAGACCAACCGACAGGTGGACGGAAGGCTACACCTTC. It is translated as CATSRPTDRWTEGYTF.

The chain uses TRBV2 and TRBJ2-4, with D maybe TRBD1 (6 bases). The J call may be wrong; the DNA end is better matched by TRBJ2-5. Germline V CDR1 and CDR2: SNHLY, FYNNEI. CDR3 size: 14 residues. The chain's CDR3 is CASSLFGTIETQYF. CDR3 nucleotides: TGTGCCAGCAGTCTTTTCGGGACAATTGAGACCCAGTACTTC.

V is TRBV5-6 and J is TRBJ2-3, with 7 bases aligning to TRBD2. From germline, CDR1 is SGHDT and CDR2 YYEEEE. V gave up 5 bases and J gave up 5 bases; unmatched junction bases: 11. The CDR3 sequence is 15 residues long. CDR3 sequence (DNA): TGTGCCAGCAGATTTACTAGCGCGTGGGGAGATACGCAGTATTTT. Protein sequence: CASRFTSAWGDTQYF. The entire variable domain, with the rest obtained from reference TRBV5-6 and TRBJ2-3, is as follows: DAGVTQSPTHLIKTRGQQVTLRCSPKSGHDTVSWYQQALGQGPQFIFQYYEEEERQRGNFPDRFSGHQFPNYSSELNVNALLLGDSALYLCASRFTSAWGDTQYFGPGTRLTVL.

This clonotype has a count of ten or more. V gene TRBV29-1 combines with J gene TRBJ2-3; TRBD1 agrees at 9 bases. The CDR3 is made up of 13 amino acids. The V segment lost 8 bases and the J segment 2 bases; nucleotides outside the gene matches: 5. Germline values: CDR1 SQVTM, CDR2 ANQGSEA. The CDR3 loop reads CSFRDRVTDTQYF. In nucleotides, the CDR3 is TGCAGCTTCCGGGACAGGGTCACAGATACGCAGTATTTT.

This clonotype has just a few counts. J is TRBJ2-2 and V is TRBV12-3 or TRBV12-4; D possibly corresponds to TRBD1 (6 bases). The CDR3 is 14 residues long. V was shortened by 6 bases and J by 1 base, with 9 bases between the two germline ends. The CDR3 region is CASSQTGNTGELFF. CDR3 in DNA: TGTGCCAGCAGCCAGACAGGGAACACCGGGGAGCTGTTTTTT.

V usage is TRBV6-6 and J usage is TRBJ2-1; possible D gene TRBD2, 5 bases. With 1 base removed from V and 1 base from J, the gap between germline ends came to 11 bases. Germline V gene sequence: CDR1 MNHNY, CDR2 SVGAGI (reference sequence). The CDR3 covers 16 residues. The CDR3 sequence is CASSYYERQSYNEQFF. CDR3 sequence (DNA): TGTGCCAGCAGTTACTACGAGCGGCAATCCTACAATGAGCAGTTCTTC.

The V and J genes are TRBV7-9 and TRBJ1-1, with D maybe TRBD1 (5 bases). CDR3 length: 14 residues. Germline V gene data show CDR1 as SEHNR and CDR2 as FQNEAQ (reference sequence). Trimming left V 7 bases short and J 3 bases short, with 15 bases between. The chain's CDR3 is CASNLGGEDTEAFF. CDR3 bases: TGTGCCAGCAACCTGGGGGGGGAGGACACTGAAGCTTTCTTT. The entire variable domain, with the rest obtained from reference TRBV7-9 and TRBJ1-1, is as follows: DTGVSQNPRHKITKRGQNVTFRCDPISEHNRLYWYRQTLGQGPEFLTYFQNEAQLEKSRLLSDRFSAERPKGSFSTLEIQRTEQGDSAMYLCASNLGGEDTEAFFGQGTRLTVV.